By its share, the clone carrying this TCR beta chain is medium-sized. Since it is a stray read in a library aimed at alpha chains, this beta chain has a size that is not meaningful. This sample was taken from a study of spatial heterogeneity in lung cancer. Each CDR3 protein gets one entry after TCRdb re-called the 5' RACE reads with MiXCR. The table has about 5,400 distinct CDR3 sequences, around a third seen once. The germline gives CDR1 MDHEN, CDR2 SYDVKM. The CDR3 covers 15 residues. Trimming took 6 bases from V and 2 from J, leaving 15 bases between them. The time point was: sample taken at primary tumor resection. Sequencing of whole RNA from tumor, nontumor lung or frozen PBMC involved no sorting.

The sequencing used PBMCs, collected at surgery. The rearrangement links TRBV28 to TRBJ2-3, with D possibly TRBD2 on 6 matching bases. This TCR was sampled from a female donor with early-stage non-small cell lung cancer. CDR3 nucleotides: TGTGCCAGCAGCCGGCCGGGACTTGCCACAGATACGCAGTATTTT. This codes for CASSRPGLATDTQYF.